This is a list of T cell receptor beta chains from one sample in a study of molecular identifiers for immune sequencing clone quantification. TCRdb reanalysed the PCR reads using MiXCR and keeps one entry per CDR3 protein. The sample records about 510,000 distinct CDR3 sequences, approximately 25% being singletons. Sequenced input: naive CD8+ T cells from blood, with Jurkat cell RNA spiked in. Source of these receptors: a human donor in good health. Some libraries in this study had Jurkat cell RNA spiked in. CDR3s include the opening cysteine and the closing phenylalanine or tryptophan. Fields, in order: clone size, J gene, D gene, V gene, CDR3 DNA, CDR3 protein. The D gene is left open where the match is weak. Where a row states a size, it is once, few, many or the class of an expanded clone; other rows omit it.

few,TRBJ2-5,TRBD2,TRBV4-1,TGCGCCAGCAGCCAAGGATCTAGCGGGCAAGAGACCCAGTACTTC,CASSQGSSGQETQYF
few,TRBJ1-1,.,TRBV6-5,TGTGCCAGCAGTTACGACAGTGGCACTGAAGCTTTCTTT,CASSYDSGTEAFF
few,TRBJ2-7,.,TRBV30,TGTGCAGGGGAGGACTACGAGCAGTACTTC,CAGEDYEQYF
many,TRBJ1-1,.,TRBV5-1,TGCGCCAGCAGCGGCGGACAGATGGACACTGAAGCTTTCTTT,CASSGGQMDTEAFF
few,TRBJ1-5,TRBD1,TRBV6-2/TRBV6-3,TGTGCCAGCAGTTCGCGGGACAGGGGAGCTCATCAGCCCCAGCATTTT,CASSSRDRGAHQPQHF
.,TRBJ2-7,.,TRBV5-1,TGCGCCAGCGGCTTGGAGGAGGGCAACGAGCAGTACTTC,CASGLEEGNEQYF
many,TRBJ1-5,.,TRBV9,TGTGCCAGCAGCGTAGGTGCTGGGGTTCCGCCCCAGCATTTT,CASSVGAGVPPQHF
many,TRBJ1-1,.,TRBV7-2,TGTGCCAGCAGCCTGGAGGTAGGAACTGAAGCTTTCTTT,CASSLEVGTEAFF
many,TRBJ1-6,.,TRBV30,TGTGCCTGGAGTCAGGGGACGAGCGGTTCACCCCTCCACTTT,CAWSQGTSGSPLHF
.,TRBJ2-7,.,TRBV28,TGTGCCAGCAGTTTATACGGGGGAGGCCCCTCCTACGAGCAGTACTTC,CASSLYGGGPSYEQYF
.,TRBJ2-7,TRBD1,TRBV6-5,TGTGCCGGCAGTCATGGACAGGGGACTTCCTACGAGCAGTACTTC,CAGSHGQGTSYEQYF
many,TRBJ2-7,TRBD2,TRBV13,TGTGCCAGCAGCCTGGGACTAGCGACCTACGAGCAGTACTTC,CASSLGLATYEQYF
few,TRBJ2-2,.,TRBV6-5,TGTGCCAGCCGGCAGGGCTCGAACACCGGGGAGCTGTTTTTT,CASRQGSNTGELFF
.,TRBJ2-1,.,TRBV12-3/TRBV12-4,TGTGCCAGCAGTTCCGACAGGTACCATGAGCAGTTCTTC,CASSSDRYHEQFF
few,TRBJ2-2,.,TRBV19,TGTGCCACCACCATAGGGGGGAACACCGGGGAGCTGTTTTTT,CATTIGGNTGELFF
.,TRBJ2-1,.,TRBV7-2,TGTGCCAGCAGCTTAGTAGTCAGTGAGCAGTTCTTC,CASSLVVSEQFF
many,TRBJ2-5,TRBD1,TRBV27,TGTGCCAGCAGTCCGCGACAGGGGTCGTACCAAGAGACCCAGTACTTC,CASSPRQGSYQETQYF
few,TRBJ1-1,.,TRBV4-3,TGCGCCAGCAGCCAAGATACCCTGGGGGGCCCGAACACTGAAGCTTTCTTT,CASSQDTLGGPNTEAFF
many,TRBJ2-3,.,TRBV5-1,TGCGCCAGCAGCCGCTGGGCGGGAAGCACAGATACGCAGTATTTT,CASSRWAGSTDTQYF
.,TRBJ2-3,.,TRBV3-2,TGTGCCAGCAGCCAAGTCGAGGCGGGGTTGGGCACAGATACGCAGTATTTT,CASSQVEAGLGTDTQYF
.,TRBJ2-3,TRBD1,TRBV4-1,TGCGCCAGCAGCCAAGAGGGACAGACCACAGATACGCAGTATTTT,CASSQEGQTTDTQYF
.,TRBJ2-1,.,TRBV29-1,TGCAGCGGGGGTCCGGCGGGAAGTCTAGGTTCCTACAATGAGCAGTTCTTC,CSGGPAGSLGSYNEQFF
.,TRBJ1-1,.,TRBV2,TGTGCCAGCAGTGAAGGTGGGGGGATTAACACTGAAGCTTTCTTT,CASSEGGGINTEAFF
many,TRBJ1-1,.,TRBV14,TGTGCCAGCAGCCAATGGGGTGTGTCTGAAGCTTTCTTT,CASSQWGVSEAFF
few,TRBJ2-7,.,TRBV10-1,TGCGCCAGCAGTGAGTACCGGACAGCTTTAGAGCAGTACTTC,CASSEYRTALEQYF
few,TRBJ1-2,.,TRBV30,TGTGCCACTTTAATTCACCGCAACTATGGCTACACCTTC,CATLIHRNYGYTF
.,TRBJ1-4,.,TRBV7-9,TGTGCCAGCAGCTTACGGGACGAAAAACTGTTTTTT,CASSLRDEKLFF
few,TRBJ1-5,.,TRBV30,TGTGCCTGGTCAACAGGCGACAATCAGCCCCAGCATTTT,CAWSTGDNQPQHF
many,TRBJ2-7,.,TRBV29-1,TGCAGCGTTGAACTTCGGGGGCGGGACTCCTACGAGCAGTACTTC,CSVELRGRDSYEQYF
.,TRBJ2-1,.,TRBV2,TGTGCCAGCAGTGAAGCAGGTGGACCTCAGGAGCAGTTCTTC,CASSEAGGPQEQFF
few,TRBJ1-1,.,TRBV12-3/TRBV12-4,TGTGCCAGCAGTTTAAATCAGGGGTTGTACACTGAAGCTTTCTTT,CASSLNQGLYTEAFF
few,TRBJ2-1,.,TRBV6-5,TGTGCCAGCAGTTCCCTTTTGACTTACGACAGGCATGCCTACAATGAGCAGTTCTTC,CASSSLLTYDRHAYNEQFF
few,TRBJ2-1,.,TRBV27,TGTGCCAGCAGTTTGGGTATGGGCGATGAGCAGTTCTTC,CASSLGMGDEQFF
.,TRBJ2-1,TRBD2,TRBV7-9,TGTGCCAGCAGCCTGATAGCGGGGGGGCTGGATGAGCAGTTCTTC,CASSLIAGGLDEQFF
few,TRBJ2-1,.,TRBV11-2,TGTGCCAGCAGCGGGGTTCTTTACAATGAGCAGTTCTTC,CASSGVLYNEQFF
few,TRBJ2-7,TRBD1,TRBV20-1,TGCAGTGCTAGAGAGGACAGGGGCTACGAGCAGTACTTC,CSAREDRGYEQYF
many,TRBJ2-7,.,TRBV7-9,TGTGCCAGCAGCGGGGTCGAGGGGGAGCAGTACTTC,CASSGVEGEQYF
.,TRBJ2-6,TRBD1,TRBV27,TGTGCCAGCAGGACAGGACAGGGGGCGTCTGATGCCAACGTCCTGACTTTC,CASRTGQGASDANVLTF
few,TRBJ2-7,TRBD2,TRBV6-2/TRBV6-3,TGTGCCAGCAGTCCCACCCTGGGGACTAGCGGGAGGGACGAGCAGTACTTC,CASSPTLGTSGRDEQYF
.,TRBJ2-1,.,TRBV11-1,TGTGCCAGCAGCGCACCCGCCCTTGGGGAGTTCTTC,CASSAPALGEFF
few,TRBJ2-1,TRBD1,TRBV11-3,TGTGCCAGCAGCTCTGGACAGGGGAAATACAATGAGCAGTTCTTC,CASSSGQGKYNEQFF
many,TRBJ2-3,.,TRBV6-5,TGTGCCAGCAGCCCAGGGGTCAGCTACACAGATACGCAGTATTTT,CASSPGVSYTDTQYF
.,TRBJ1-1,TRBD1,TRBV4-3,TGCGCCAGCCGCCAAGGTACGGGACAGGGGACTGAAGCTTTCTTT,CASRQGTGQGTEAFF
many,TRBJ1-2,.,TRBV9,TGTGCCAGCAGCGTAGCGTCAGTTAACTATGGCTACACCTTC,CASSVASVNYGYTF
few,TRBJ2-4,.,TRBV7-9,TGTGCCAGCAGCTTAGCGCAGGTAGCCAAAAACATTCAGTACTTC,CASSLAQVAKNIQYF
many,TRBJ1-5,.,TRBV5-1,TGCGCCAGCAGCTTTGGGGAGGGTCAGCCCCAGCATTTT,CASSFGEGQPQHF
.,TRBJ2-1,.,TRBV6-5,TGTGCCAGCAGCAGGGAGGAGTCCCTGTACAATGAGCAGTTCTTC,CASSREESLYNEQFF
.,TRBJ2-1,.,TRBV7-8,TGTGCCAGCAGCTTAGGGCTAGCAGTTGAGCAGTTCTTC,CASSLGLAVEQFF
.,TRBJ2-7,.,TRBV7-9,TGTGCCAGCAGCTTAGGTGAGCTAGCGACCCCCTACGAGCAGTACTTC,CASSLGELATPYEQYF
.,TRBJ2-7,TRBD1,TRBV20-1,TGCAGTGCTAGAGATCTGACAGGGAGCTCCTGCGAGCAGTACTTC,CSARDLTGSSCEQYF
few,TRBJ2-5,TRBD2,TRBV10-1,TGCGCCAGCAGTGAGTCAGCGGGGGACCAAGAGACCCAGTACTTC,CASSESAGDQETQYF
few,TRBJ2-7,TRBD2,TRBV4-3,TGCGCCAGCAGCCAAGAGGCTAGCGGGAGGCTAAGCTCCTACGAGCAGTACTTC,CASSQEASGRLSSYEQYF
.,TRBJ2-3,.,TRBV6-4,TGTGTCAGCAGTGCCGGGACTCTTTCGGCAGATACGCAGTATTTT,CVSSAGTLSADTQYF
many,TRBJ2-7,.,TRBV5-1,TGCGCCAGCAGCTCACCCGACACCTCCTCCTACGAGCAGTACTTC,CASSSPDTSSYEQYF
few,TRBJ2-7,.,TRBV30,TGTGCCTGGGACGGTCGGGGGGAGCAGTACTTC,CAWDGRGEQYF
many,TRBJ1-1,TRBD1,TRBV6-5,TGTGCCAGCAGTTACCAACAGGGGTGGACTGAAGCTTTCTTT,CASSYQQGWTEAFF
.,TRBJ2-7,.,TRBV7-9,TGTGCCAGCAGCTTGTCGGCTGGCTACGCGCAGTACTTC,CASSLSAGYAQYF